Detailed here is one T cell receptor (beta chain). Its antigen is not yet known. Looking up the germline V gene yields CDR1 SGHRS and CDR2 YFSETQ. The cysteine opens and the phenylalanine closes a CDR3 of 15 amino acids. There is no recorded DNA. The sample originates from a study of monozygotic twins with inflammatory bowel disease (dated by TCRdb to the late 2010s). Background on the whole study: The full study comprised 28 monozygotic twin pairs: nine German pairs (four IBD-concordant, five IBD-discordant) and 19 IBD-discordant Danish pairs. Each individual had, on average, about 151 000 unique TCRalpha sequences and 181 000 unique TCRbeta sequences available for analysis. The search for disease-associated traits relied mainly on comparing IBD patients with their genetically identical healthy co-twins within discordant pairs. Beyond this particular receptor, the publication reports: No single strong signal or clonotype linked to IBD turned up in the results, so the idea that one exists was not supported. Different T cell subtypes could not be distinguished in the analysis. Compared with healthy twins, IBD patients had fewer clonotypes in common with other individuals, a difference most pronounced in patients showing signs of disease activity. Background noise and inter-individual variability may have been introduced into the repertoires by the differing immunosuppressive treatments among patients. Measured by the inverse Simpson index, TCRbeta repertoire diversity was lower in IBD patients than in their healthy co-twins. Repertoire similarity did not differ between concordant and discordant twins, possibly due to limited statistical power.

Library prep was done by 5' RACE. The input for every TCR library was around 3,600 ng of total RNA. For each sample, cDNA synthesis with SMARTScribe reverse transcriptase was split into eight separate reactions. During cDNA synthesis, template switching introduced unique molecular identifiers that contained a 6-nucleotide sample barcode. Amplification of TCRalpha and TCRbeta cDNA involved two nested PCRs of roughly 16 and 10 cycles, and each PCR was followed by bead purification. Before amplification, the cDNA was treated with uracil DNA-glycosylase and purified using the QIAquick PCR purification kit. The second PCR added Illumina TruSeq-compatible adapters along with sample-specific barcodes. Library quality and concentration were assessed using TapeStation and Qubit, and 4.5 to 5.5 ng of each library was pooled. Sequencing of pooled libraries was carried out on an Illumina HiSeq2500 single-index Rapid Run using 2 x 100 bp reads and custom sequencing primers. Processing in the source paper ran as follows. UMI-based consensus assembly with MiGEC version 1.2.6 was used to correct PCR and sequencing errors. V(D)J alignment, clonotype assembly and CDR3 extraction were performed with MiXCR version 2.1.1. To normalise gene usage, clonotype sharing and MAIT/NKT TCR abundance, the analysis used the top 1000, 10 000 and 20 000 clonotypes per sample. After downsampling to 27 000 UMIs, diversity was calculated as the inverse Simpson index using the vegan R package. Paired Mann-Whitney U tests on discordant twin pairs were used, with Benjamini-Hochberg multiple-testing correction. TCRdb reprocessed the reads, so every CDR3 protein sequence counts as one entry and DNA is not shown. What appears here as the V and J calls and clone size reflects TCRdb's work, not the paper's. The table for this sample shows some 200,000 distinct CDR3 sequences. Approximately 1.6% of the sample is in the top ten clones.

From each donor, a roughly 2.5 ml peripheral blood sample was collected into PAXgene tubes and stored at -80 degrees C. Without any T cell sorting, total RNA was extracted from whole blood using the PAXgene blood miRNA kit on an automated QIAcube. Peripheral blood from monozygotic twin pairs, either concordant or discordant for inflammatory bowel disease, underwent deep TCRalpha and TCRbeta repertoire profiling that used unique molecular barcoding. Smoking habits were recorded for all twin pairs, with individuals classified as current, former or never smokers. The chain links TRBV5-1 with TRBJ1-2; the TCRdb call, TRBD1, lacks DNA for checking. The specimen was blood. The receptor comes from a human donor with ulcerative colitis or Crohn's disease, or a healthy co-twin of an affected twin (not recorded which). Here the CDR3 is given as CASRSGTGRNYGYTF.